A single sample gave rise to the 13 T cell receptor beta chains below, sequenced in a study of CD8+ T cells in alopecia areata. RNA was isolated and reverse transcribed to cDNA, the sequencing template. The data were produced by immunoSEQ multiplex PCR, yet TCRdb's version contains in-frame clones alone and is incomplete. This table holds fewer than 110,000 clones, about three fifths found once. Sample treatment: oral pan-JAK inhibitor, 5-10 mg twice daily. Sequenced here: CD8+ T cells sorted from blood, sampled between weeks 55 and 65, from a patient treated with tofacitinib. These receptors originate from a human donor with alopecia areata.

This clone appeared a single time. This rearrangement joins TRBV9 to TRBJ2-5; D remains ambiguous. The CDR3 consists of 11 residues. The V gene lost 4 bases and the J gene lost 5 bases, with 6 bases spanning the gap. The germline V gene has CDR1 SGDLS and CDR2 YYNGEE. The CDR3 sequence: CASSTFETQYF. As DNA, the CDR3 is TGTGCCAGCAGCACGTTTGAGACCCAGTACTTC.

This sequence joins TRBV6-5 and TRBJ2-3, with D possibly being TRBD1 (5 bases). Trimming took 2 bases from V and 0 from J, leaving 6 bases between them. This CDR3 has 14 residues. Germline-derived CDR1 and CDR2 are MNHEY and SVGAGI. Here the CDR3 reads CASSYRGSTDTQYF. CDR3 sequence (DNA): TGTGCCAGCAGTTACAGGGGCAGCACAGATACGCAGTATTTT.

This chain connects TRBV13 to TRBJ1-1; 11 bases are a match to TRBD1. The V gene end was trimmed by 5 bases and the J gene end by 8 bases; junction bases not matched to a gene: 10. This CDR3 has 15 amino acids. The germline V gene has CDR1 PRHDT and CDR2 FYEKMQ (reference sequence). The CDR3 DNA sequence: TGTGCCAGCAGCCAGCAGGACAGGGGGCGAGGGGAAGCTTTCTTT. The encoded protein is CASSQQDRGRGEAFF.

The CDR3: CASSLATGDGQETQYF. The DNA of the CDR3 is TGTGCCAGCAGCTTAGCGACAGGGGACGGCCAAGAGACCCAGTACTTC. The rearrangement uses TRBV7-6 and TRBJ2-5; 8 positions agree with TRBD1. J lost 1 base, V lost 0 bases, and 4 bases had no gene match. Germline V gene sequence: CDR1 SGHVS, CDR2 FNYEAQ. The CDR3 contains 16 residues.

The count of this clone is one. The J gene is TRBJ2-2, the V gene TRBV7-9; TRBD2 aligns across 12 bases. CDR3 length: 18 amino acids. The germline V gene has CDR1 SEHNR and CDR2 FQNEAQ (reference sequence). Trimming cost V 5 bases and J 2 bases; bases outside gene matches: 9. CDR3 amino acids: CASSLPTSGGYNTGELFF. CDR3 coding DNA: TGTGCCAGCAGCCTACCGACTAGCGGGGGCTATAACACCGGGGAGCTGTTTTTT.

The chain links TRBV13 to TRBJ2-7; D is tentatively TRBD1 or TRBD2 (6 bases each). Germline CDR1 is PRHDT and CDR2 is FYEKMQ (reference sequence). The CDR3 sequence is 16 residues long. Trimming removed 6 bases at V and 2 bases at J, with 20 bases between. The DNA for the CDR3 is TGTGCCAGCAGTTCTCAGAGGCGGGACACCACCTACGAGCAGTACTTC. The encoded protein is CASSSQRRDTTYEQYF.

The chain couples TRBV9 to TRBJ2-7; D call uncertain. This CDR3 is 14 amino acids long. V was cut by 4 bases and J by 2 bases, with 13 bases left in between. Germline V gene data show CDR1 as SGDLS and CDR2 as YYNGEE. CDR3: CASSSSDAAYEQYF. In DNA form, the CDR3 reads TGTGCCAGCAGCTCCTCCGACGCCGCCTACGAGCAGTACTTC.

V is TRBV29-1 and J is TRBJ1-2; D unresolved. Germline assignment: CDR1 SQVTM and CDR2 ANQGSEA. This CDR3 has 14 amino acids. V lost 5 bases, J lost 8 bases, and 21 bases lay in between. CDR3 nucleotide sequence: TGCAGCGTTTCTGAGCGGTACCAGGTCTTCGGCTACACCTTC. Residues: CSVSERYQVFGYTF.

The V and J genes are TRBV7-9 and TRBJ2-5; TRBD1 agrees at 7 bases. The CDR3 runs to 15 residues. Trimming took 6 bases from V and 1 from J; bases not matched to a gene: 8. The germline V gene has CDR1 SEHNR and CDR2 FQNEAQ (reference sequence). This CDR3 reads CASRKPRDSQETQYF. The CDR3 bases are TGTGCCAGCAGGAAACCACGGGACAGCCAAGAGACCCAGTACTTC. The whole variable domain, remainder taken from reference TRBV7-9 and TRBJ2-5, is DTGVSQNPRHKITKRGQNVTFRCDPISEHNRLYWYRQTLGQGPEFLTYFQNEAQLEKSRLLSDRFSAERPKGSFSTLEIQRTEQGDSAMYLCASRKPRDSQETQYFGPGTRLLVL.

The chain uses TRBV6-5 and TRBJ1-1; TRBD1 is a possible D gene (5 bases). CDR3 length: 14 amino acids. Germline CDR1 and CDR2: MNHEY and SVGAGI. V was pared by 6 bases and J by 3 bases, with 14 bases between. The CDR3 DNA reads TGTGCCAGCAGCTACAACCGGGGGGACACTGAAGCTTTCTTT. Translated: CASSYNRGDTEAFF.

This clone was seen a few times. The chain carries TRBV30 and TRBJ1-5; 7 bases match TRBD1. CDR1 is GTSNPN and CDR2 is SVGIG in the germline V gene (reference sequence). J lost 7 bases, V lost 5 bases, and 8 bases had no gene match. The CDR3 extends over 13 amino acids. The CDR3 loop is CAWQGTGDQPQHF. CDR3 coding DNA: TGTGCCTGGCAGGGCACAGGGGACCAGCCCCAGCATTTT.

V and J are TRBV7-2 and TRBJ2-4; tentative D call: TRBD1 (6 bases). The CDR3 loop spans 15 amino acids. The germline V and J ends were trimmed by 5 bases and 2 bases, with 13 bases remaining between them. The V gene's germline CDR1 is SGHTA and CDR2 FQGNSA. The CDR3 coding sequence is TGTGCCAGCAGCATATCACAGGGAACCAAAAACATTCAGTACTTC. Translated: CASSISQGTKNIQYF.

The chain uses TRBV9 and TRBJ2-1; TRBD1 matches at 7 bases. Germline CDR1 is SGDLS and CDR2 is YYNGEE. Trimming at V came to 0 bases and at J to 2 bases, leaving 8 bases not matched to a gene. This CDR3 has 17 amino acids. The CDR3 sequence: CASSVAMTGSAYNEQFF. CDR3 bases: TGTGCCAGCAGCGTAGCTATGACAGGGAGTGCCTACAATGAGCAGTTCTTC.